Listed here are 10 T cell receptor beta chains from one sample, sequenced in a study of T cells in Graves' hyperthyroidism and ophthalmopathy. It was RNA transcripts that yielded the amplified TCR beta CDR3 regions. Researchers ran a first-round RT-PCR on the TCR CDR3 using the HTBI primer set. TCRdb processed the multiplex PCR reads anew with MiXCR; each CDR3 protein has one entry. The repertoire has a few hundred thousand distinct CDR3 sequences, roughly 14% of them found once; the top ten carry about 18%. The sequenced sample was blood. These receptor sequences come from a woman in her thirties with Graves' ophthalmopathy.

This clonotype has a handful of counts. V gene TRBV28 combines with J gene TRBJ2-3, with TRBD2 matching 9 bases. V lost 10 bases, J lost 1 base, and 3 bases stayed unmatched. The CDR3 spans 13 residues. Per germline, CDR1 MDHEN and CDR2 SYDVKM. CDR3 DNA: TGTGCCACAGAGCGGGGGGGCACAGATACGCAGTATTTT. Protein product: CATERGGTDTQYF.

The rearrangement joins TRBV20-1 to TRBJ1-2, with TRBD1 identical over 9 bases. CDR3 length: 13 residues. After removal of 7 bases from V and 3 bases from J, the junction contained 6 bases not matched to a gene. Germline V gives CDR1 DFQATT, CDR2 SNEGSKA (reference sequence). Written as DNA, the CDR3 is TGCAGTGGTCGACAGGGGGTGCACTATGGCTACACCTTC. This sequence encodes CSGRQGVHYGYTF.

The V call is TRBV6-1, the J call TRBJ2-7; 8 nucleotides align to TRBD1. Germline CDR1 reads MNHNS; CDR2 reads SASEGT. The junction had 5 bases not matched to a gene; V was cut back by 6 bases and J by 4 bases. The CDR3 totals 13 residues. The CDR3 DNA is TGTGCCAGCAGCAGGGGGCGCGGGTACGAGCAGTACTTC. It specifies CASSRGRGYEQYF.

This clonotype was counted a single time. This CDR3 is CASSQDEDPRGEAFF. CDR3 bases: TGTGCCAGCAGCCAAGATGAGGACCCAAGGGGTGAAGCTTTCTTT. The chain employs TRBV3-1 and TRBJ1-1; D is possibly TRBD1 (5 bases). The CDR3 is 15 residues long. Looked up from germline, CDR1 is LGHDT and CDR2 is YNNKEL (reference sequence). Trimming left V 0 bases short and J 7 bases short, with 15 bases between.

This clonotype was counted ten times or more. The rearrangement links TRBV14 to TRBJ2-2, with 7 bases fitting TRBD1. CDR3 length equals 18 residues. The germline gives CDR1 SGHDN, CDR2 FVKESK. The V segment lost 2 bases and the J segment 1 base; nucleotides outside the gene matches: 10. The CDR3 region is CASSQIGTNRGNTGELFF. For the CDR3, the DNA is TGTGCCAGCAGCCAAATCGGCACCAACAGGGGGAACACCGGGGAGCTGTTTTTT.

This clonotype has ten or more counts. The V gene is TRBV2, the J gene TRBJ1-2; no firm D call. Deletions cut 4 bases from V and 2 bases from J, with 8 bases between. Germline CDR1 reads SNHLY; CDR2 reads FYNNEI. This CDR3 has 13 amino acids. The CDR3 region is CASSGVTNYGYTF. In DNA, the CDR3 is TGTGCCAGCAGTGGGGTTACAAACTATGGCTACACCTTC.

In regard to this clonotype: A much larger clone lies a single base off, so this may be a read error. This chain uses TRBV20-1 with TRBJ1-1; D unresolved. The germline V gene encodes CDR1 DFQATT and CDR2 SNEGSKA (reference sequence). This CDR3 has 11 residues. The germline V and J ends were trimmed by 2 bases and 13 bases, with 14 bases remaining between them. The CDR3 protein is CSARSRLGVFF. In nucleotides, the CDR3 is TGCAGTGCTAGATCCAGGCTCGGAGTTTTCTTT.

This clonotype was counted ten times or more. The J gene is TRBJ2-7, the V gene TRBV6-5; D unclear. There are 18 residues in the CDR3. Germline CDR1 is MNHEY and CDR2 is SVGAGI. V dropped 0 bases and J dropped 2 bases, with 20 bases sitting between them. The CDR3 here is CASSYSTQASDRPYEQYF. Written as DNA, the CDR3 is TGTGCCAGCAGTTACTCAACCCAGGCGTCCGACCGTCCCTACGAGCAGTACTTC.

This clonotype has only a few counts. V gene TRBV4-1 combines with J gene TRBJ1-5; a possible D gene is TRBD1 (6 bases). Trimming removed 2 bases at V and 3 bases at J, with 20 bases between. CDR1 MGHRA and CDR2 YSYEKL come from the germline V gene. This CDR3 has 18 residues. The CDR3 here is CASSQSRGTTGFNQPQHF. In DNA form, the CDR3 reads TGCGCCAGCAGCCAATCACGGGGAACAACAGGGTTCAATCAGCCCCAGCATTTT.

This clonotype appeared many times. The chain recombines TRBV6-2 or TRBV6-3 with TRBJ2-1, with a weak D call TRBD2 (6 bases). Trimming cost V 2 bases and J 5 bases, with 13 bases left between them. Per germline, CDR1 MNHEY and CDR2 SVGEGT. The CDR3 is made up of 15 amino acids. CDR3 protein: CASSYGLPVDNEQFF. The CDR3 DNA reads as TGTGCCAGCAGTTACGGACTACCGGTCGACAATGAGCAGTTCTTC.